A single sample is the source of the 2 T cell receptor beta chains below, sequenced in a study of blood T cells in healthy people across ages. Sample-barcoded 5' priming and a J-beta primer mix drove a second PCR of roughly 6 to 12 cycles. One entry per CDR3 protein results from TCRdb running MiXCR on the 5' RACE reads. The table includes about 800,000 distinct CDR3 sequences, more than 20% detected once. These sequences were also reported in another study, on T cells of mothers and their children.

Sample: blood. These receptors were collected from a boy between 5 and 17 years old in good health.

This clonotype was seen ten or more times. The rearrangement uses TRBV7-9 and TRBJ2-1; 9 positions agree with TRBD1. The CDR3 contains 14 residues. CDR1 and CDR2 (germline): SEHNR, FQNEAQ (reference sequence). The J segment lost 6 bases and the V segment lost 5 bases, leaving 5 bases of the junction unmatched. The CDR3 sequence is CASSPGTGSNEQFF. CDR3 DNA: TGTGCCAGCAGCCCCGGGACAGGGTCCAATGAGCAGTTCTTC.

This clonotype was seen a few times. The V and J genes are TRBV28 and TRBJ2-3, with D maybe TRBD1 (5 bases). The CDR3 totals 14 residues. V shed 10 bases and J shed 0 bases, with 14 bases lying between them. Germline-derived CDR1 and CDR2 are MDHEN and SYDVKM. CDR3 amino acids: CATRVGASTDTQYF. The DNA for the CDR3 is TGTGCCACTAGGGTAGGGGCCAGCACAGATACGCAGTATTTT.